This note documents a single T cell receptor beta chain sequence. This record comes from a study of shared T cell receptors in the human thymus. The length of the CDR3 is 15 residues. The V gene's germline CDR1 is GTSNPN and CDR2 SVGIG (reference sequence). V lost 3 bases and J lost 1, with 15 bases in between. Sequenced by immunoSEQ multiplex PCR; TCRdb stores in-frame clones only, minus some. The sample holds about 710,000 clones; about 87% are singletons and the top ten take roughly 0.0089%. The same sample was also used in a study of human thymus T cells. That study reports: The donor group consisted of healthy Finnish infants who were having corrective surgery for congenital heart defects.

The source is a boy in the first two years of life with a congenital heart defect. Sample: thymocytes. The chain links TRBV30 to TRBJ2-5; D ambiguous. CDR3 region: CAWSRFGVRQETQYF. CDR3 nucleotide sequence: TGTGCCTGGAGCCGCTTCGGTGTCCGCCAAGAGACCCAGTACTTC. Full variable domain (rest looked up from reference TRBV30 and TRBJ2-5): SQTIHQWPATLVQPVGSPLSLECTVEGTSNPNLYWYRQAAGRGLQLLFYSVGIGQISSEVPQNLSASRPQDRQFILSSKKLLLSDSGFYLCAWSRFGVRQETQYFGPGTRLLVL.